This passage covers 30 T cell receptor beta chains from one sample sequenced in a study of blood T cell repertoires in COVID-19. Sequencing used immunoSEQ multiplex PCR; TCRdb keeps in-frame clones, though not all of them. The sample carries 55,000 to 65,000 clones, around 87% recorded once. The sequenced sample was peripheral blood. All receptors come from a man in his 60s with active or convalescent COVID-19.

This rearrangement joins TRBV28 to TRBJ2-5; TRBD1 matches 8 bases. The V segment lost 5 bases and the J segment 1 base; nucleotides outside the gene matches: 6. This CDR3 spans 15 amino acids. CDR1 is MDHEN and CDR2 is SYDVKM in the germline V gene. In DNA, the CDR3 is TGTGCCAGCAGTGGCCCAGGGGGCGTCCAAGAGACCCAGTACTTC. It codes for CASSGPGGVQETQYF.

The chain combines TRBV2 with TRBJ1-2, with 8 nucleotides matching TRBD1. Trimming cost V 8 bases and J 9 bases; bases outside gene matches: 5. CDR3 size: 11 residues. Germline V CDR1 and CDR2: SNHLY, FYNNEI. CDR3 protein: CASRRQGSYTF. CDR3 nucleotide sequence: TGTGCCAGCCGACGACAGGGGAGCTACACCTTC. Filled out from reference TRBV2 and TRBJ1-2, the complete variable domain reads EPEVTQTPSHQVTQMGQEVILRCVPISNHLYFYWYRQILGQKVEFLVSFYNNEISEKSEIFDDQFSVERPDGSNFTLKIRSTKLEDSAMYFCASRRQGSYTFGSGTRLTVV.

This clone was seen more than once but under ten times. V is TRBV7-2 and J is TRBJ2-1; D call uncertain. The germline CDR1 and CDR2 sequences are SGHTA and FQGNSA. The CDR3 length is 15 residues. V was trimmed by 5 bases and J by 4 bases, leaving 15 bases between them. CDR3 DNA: TGTGCCAGCAGCCCTGCGGCTGAGCCTTACAATGAGCAGTTCTTC. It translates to CASSPAAEPYNEQFF.

The CDR3 DNA sequence: TGTGCCAGCAGTGAATTGGAGACCTACGAGCAGTACTTC. Its translation: CASSELETYEQYF. The J gene is TRBJ2-7, the V gene TRBV6-1, with D hard to call. Germline loops: CDR1 MNHNS, CDR2 SASEGT. This CDR3 has 13 amino acids. Trimming cost V 2 bases and J 2 bases, with 7 bases left between them.

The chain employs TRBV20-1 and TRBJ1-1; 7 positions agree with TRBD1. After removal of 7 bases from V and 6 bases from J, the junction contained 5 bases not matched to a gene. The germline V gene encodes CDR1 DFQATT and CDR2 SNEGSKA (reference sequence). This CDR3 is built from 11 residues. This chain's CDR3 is CSVRTGAEAFF. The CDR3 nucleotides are TGCAGTGTTAGGACAGGAGCTGAAGCTTTCTTT.

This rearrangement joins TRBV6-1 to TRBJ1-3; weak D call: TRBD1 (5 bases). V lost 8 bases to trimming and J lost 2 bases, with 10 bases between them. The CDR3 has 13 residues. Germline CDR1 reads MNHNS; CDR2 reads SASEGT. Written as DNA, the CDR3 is TGTGCCAGCGTTCAGGGCCCTGGAAACACCATATATTTT. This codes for CASVQGPGNTIYF.

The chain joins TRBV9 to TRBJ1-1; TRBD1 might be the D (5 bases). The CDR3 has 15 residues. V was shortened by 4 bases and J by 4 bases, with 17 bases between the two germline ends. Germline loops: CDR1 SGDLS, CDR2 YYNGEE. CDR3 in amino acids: CASSPRAGVGTEAFF. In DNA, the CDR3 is TGTGCCAGCAGCCCCCGAGCGGGGGTTGGCACTGAAGCTTTCTTT.

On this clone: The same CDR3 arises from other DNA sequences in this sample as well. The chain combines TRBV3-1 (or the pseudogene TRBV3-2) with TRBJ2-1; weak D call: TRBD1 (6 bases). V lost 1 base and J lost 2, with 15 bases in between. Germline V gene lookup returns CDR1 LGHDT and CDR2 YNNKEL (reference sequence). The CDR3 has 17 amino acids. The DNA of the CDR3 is TGTGCCAGCAGCCAAGGAACGGGCAGGGGACCCTACAATGAGCAGTTCTTC. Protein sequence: CASSQGTGRGPYNEQFF.

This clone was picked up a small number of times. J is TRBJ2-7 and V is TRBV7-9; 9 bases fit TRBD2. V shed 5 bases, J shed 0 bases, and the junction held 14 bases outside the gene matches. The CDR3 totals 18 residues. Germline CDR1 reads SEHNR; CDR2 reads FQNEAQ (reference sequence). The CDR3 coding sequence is TGTGCCAGCAGCCCCCGCTCTAGCGGGGTCATAAGCTCCTACGAGCAGTACTTC. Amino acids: CASSPRSSGVISSYEQYF.

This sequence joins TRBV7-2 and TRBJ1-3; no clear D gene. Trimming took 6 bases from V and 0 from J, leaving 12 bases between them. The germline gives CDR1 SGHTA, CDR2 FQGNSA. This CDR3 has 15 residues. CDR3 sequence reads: CASRAQVSSGNTIYF. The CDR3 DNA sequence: TGTGCCAGCAGGGCCCAGGTTTCCTCTGGAAACACCATATATTTT.

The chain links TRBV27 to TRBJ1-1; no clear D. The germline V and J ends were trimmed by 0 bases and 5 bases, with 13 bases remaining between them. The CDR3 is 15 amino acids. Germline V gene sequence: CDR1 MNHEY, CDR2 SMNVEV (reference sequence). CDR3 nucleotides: TGTGCCAGCAGTTTATCTTACTCTCGGTCTACTGAAGCTTTCTTT. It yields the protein CASSLSYSRSTEAFF.

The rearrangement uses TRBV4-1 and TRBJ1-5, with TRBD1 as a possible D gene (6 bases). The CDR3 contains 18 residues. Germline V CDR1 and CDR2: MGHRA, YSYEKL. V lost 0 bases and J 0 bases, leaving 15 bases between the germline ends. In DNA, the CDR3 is TGCGCCAGCAGCCAAGATGGTACCGGGACACATAGCAATCAGCCCCAGCATTTT. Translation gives CASSQDGTGTHSNQPQHF.

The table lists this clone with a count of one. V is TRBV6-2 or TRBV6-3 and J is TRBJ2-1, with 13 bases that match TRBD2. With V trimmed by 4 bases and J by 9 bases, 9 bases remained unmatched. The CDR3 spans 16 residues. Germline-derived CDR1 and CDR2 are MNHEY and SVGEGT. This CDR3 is CASSWGTSGNLGEQFF. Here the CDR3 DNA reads TGTGCCAGCAGTTGGGGGACTAGCGGGAATTTAGGTGAGCAGTTCTTC.

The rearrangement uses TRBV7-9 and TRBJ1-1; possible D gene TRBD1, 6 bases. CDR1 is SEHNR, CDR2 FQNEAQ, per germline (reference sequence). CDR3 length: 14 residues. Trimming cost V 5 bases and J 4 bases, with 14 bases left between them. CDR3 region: CASSVIRGGTEAFF. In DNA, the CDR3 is TGTGCCAGCAGCGTAATCAGGGGTGGCACTGAAGCTTTCTTT. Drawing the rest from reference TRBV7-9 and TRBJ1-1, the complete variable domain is DTGVSQNPRHKITKRGQNVTFRCDPISEHNRLYWYRQTLGQGPEFLTYFQNEAQLEKSRLLSDRFSAERPKGSFSTLEIQRTEQGDSAMYLCASSVIRGGTEAFFGQGTRLTVV.

The CDR3: CASRGDRGYGYTF. CDR3 DNA sequence: TGTGCCAGCAGAGGGGACAGGGGCTATGGCTACACCTTC. The chain combines TRBV6-4 with TRBJ1-2, with TRBD1 matching over 10 bases. CDR1 is MRHNA, CDR2 SNTAGT, per germline. Trimming removed 6 bases from V and 4 bases from J; junction bases left unmatched: 2. This CDR3 region has 13 residues.

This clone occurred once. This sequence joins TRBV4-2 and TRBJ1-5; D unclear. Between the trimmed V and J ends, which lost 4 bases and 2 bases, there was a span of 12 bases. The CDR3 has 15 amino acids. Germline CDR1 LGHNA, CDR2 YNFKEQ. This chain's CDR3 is CASSRGVTGNQPQHF. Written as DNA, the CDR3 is TGTGCCAGCAGCCGCGGGGTAACGGGCAATCAGCCCCAGCATTTT.

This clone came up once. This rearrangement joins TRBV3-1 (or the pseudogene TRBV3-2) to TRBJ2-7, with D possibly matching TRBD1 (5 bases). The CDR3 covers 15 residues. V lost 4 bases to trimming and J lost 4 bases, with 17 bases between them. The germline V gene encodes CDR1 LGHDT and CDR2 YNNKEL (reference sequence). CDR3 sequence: CASSPTGRGPYEQYF. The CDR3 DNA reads TGTGCCAGCAGCCCCACGGGTAGGGGCCCTTACGAGCAGTACTTC.

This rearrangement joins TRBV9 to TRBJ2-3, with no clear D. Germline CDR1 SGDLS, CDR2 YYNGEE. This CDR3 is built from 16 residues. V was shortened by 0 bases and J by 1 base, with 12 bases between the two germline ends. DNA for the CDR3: TGTGCCAGCAGCGTAGAAAGGTGGCAGGGCACAGATACGCAGTATTTT. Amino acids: CASSVERWQGTDTQYF. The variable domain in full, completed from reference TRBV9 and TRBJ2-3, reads DSGVTQTPKHLITATGQRVTLRCSPRSGDLSVYWYQQSLDQGLQFLIQYYNGEERAKGNILERFSAQQFPDLHSELNLSSLELGDSALYFCASSVERWQGTDTQYFGPGTRLTVL.

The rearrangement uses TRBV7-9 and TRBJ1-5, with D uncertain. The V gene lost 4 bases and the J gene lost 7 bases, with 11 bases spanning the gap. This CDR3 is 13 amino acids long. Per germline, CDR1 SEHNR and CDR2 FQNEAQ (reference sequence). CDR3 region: CASSSAGNQPQHF. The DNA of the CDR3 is TGTGCCAGCAGCTCGGCCGGGAACCAGCCCCAGCATTTT.

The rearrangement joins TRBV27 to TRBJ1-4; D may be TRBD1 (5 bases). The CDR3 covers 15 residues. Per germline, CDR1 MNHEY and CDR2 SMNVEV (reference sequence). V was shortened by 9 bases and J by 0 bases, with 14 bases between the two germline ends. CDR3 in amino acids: CASRQRGSTNEKLFF. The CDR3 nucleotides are TGTGCCAGTAGACAGCGAGGTTCAACTAATGAAAAACTGTTTTTT.

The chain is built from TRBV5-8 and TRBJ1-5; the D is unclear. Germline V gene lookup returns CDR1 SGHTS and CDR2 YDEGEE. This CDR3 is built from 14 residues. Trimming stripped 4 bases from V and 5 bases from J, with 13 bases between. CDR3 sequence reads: CASSPIPGYQPQHF. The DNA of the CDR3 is TGTGCCAGCAGCCCCATCCCGGGATATCAGCCCCAGCATTTT.

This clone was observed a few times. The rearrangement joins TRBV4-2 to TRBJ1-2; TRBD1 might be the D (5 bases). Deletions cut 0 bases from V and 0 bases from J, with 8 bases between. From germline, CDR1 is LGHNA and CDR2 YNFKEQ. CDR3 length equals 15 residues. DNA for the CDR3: TGTGCCAGCAGCCAAGATGGGGGGACTAACTATGGCTACACCTTC. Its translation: CASSQDGGTNYGYTF.

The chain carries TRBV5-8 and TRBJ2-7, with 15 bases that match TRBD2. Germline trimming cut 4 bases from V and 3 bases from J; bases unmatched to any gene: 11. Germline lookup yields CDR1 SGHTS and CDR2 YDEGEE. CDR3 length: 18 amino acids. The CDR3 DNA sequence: TGTGCCAGCAGCCCAACGGGACTAGCGGGAGGCTCGGTCTACGAGCAGTACTTC. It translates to CASSPTGLAGGSVYEQYF.

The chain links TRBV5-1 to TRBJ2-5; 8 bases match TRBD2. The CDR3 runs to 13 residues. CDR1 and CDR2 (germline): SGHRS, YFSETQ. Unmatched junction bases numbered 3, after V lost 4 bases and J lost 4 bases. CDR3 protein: CASSPGGLETQYF. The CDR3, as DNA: TGCGCCAGCAGCCCGGGGGGGCTAGAGACCCAGTACTTC.

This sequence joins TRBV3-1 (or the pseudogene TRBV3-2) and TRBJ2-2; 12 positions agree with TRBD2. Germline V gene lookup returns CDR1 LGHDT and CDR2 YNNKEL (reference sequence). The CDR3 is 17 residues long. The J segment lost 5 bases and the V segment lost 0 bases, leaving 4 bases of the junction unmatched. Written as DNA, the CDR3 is TGTGCCAGCAGCCAAGATTCACTAGCGGGAGGTACCGGGGAGCTGTTTTTT. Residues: CASSQDSLAGGTGELFF.

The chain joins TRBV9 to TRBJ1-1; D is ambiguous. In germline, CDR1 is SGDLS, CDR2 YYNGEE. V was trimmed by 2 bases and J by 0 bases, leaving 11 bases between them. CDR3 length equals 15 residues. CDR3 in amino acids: CASSVTGRMNTEAFF. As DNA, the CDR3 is TGTGCCAGCAGCGTTACCGGGAGGATGAACACTGAAGCTTTCTTT.

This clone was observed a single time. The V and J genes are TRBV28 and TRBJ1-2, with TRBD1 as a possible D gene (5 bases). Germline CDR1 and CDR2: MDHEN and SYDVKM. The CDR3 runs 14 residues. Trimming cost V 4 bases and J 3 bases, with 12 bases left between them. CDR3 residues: CASSSGGADYGYTF. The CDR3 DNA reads TGTGCCAGCAGTTCCGGTGGGGCGGACTATGGCTACACCTTC.

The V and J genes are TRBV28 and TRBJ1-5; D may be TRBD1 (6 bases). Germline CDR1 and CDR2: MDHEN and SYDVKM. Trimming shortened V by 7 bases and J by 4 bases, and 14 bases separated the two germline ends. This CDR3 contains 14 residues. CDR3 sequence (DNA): TGTGCCAGCAACGTCGGACAGAAGAATCAGCCCCAGCATTTT. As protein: CASNVGQKNQPQHF.

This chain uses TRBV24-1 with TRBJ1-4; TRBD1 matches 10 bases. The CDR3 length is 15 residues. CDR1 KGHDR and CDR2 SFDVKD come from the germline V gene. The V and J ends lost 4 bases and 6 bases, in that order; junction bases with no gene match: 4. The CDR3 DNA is TGTGCCACCAGTGAGGCCGGGACAGGGGATGAAAAACTGTTTTTT. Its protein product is CATSEAGTGDEKLFF.

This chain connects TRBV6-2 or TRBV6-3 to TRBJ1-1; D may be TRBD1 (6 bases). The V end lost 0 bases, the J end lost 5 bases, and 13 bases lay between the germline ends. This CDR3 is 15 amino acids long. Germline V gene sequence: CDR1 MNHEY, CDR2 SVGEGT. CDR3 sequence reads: CASSYSTGTQTEAFF. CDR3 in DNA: TGTGCCAGCAGTTACTCGACCGGGACACAAACTGAAGCTTTCTTT.